Shown below are 24 T cell receptor beta chains from a single sample sequenced in a study of shared clonotypes between healthy human individuals. Sequencing was performed with immunoSEQ multiplex PCR; in TCRdb, only in-frame clones are kept and a portion is missing. The table shows about 680,000 clones, with over 65% occurring only once. The material sequenced was memory CD4+ T cells sorted from blood. Subset denoted: CD45RA-negative fraction. Every receptor here comes from a woman aged 30 to 39 in good health.

The chain carries TRBV28 and TRBJ2-3; 8 bases fit TRBD2. The CDR3 loop spans 14 amino acids. V dropped 6 bases and J dropped 6; count of bases not matched to a gene: 8. From germline, CDR1 is MDHEN and CDR2 SYDVKM. The CDR3 spells CASSSLAEGDTQYF. CDR3 nucleotide sequence: TGTGCCAGCAGCTCACTAGCGGAGGGTGATACGCAGTATTTT.

This chain uses TRBV5-1 with TRBJ2-5; TRBD1 matches at 8 bases. Germline V CDR1 and CDR2: SGHRS, YFSETQ. The CDR3 is 15 amino acids. V lost 1 base to trimming and J lost 2 bases; unmatched junction nucleotides: 4. The DNA for the CDR3 is TGCGCCAGCAGCTTGAATTGGGACAGGCAAGAGACCCAGTACTTC. Encoded protein: CASSLNWDRQETQYF.

The table lists this clone with a few counts. The rearrangement links TRBV10-2 to TRBJ2-1, with 11 bases lining up with TRBD2. This CDR3 comprises 16 residues. V dropped 4 bases and J dropped 4; count of bases not matched to a gene: 6. Germline V lookup: CDR1 WSHSY, CDR2 SAAADI. For the CDR3, the DNA is TGCGCCAGCAGTGGCAGGGGACTAGCGGCTTACAATGAGCAGTTCTTC. This translates into CASSGRGLAAYNEQFF.

The chain couples TRBV4-1 to TRBJ2-3; TRBD2 aligns across 7 bases. Germline loops: CDR1 MGHRA, CDR2 YSYEKL. After removal of 1 base from V and 5 bases from J, the junction contained 15 bases not matched to a gene. There are 18 residues in the CDR3. The CDR3 DNA follows: TGCGCCAGCAGCCAAGCGGTTAGAGACGGGAGGCGAGGAGATACGCAGTATTTT. Residues: CASSQAVRDGRRGDTQYF.

The CDR3 loop is CASSESRYQPQHF. For the CDR3, the DNA is TGCGCCAGCAGTGAGTCCAGATATCAGCCCCAGCATTTT. The chain couples TRBV10-2 to TRBJ1-5, with D uncertain. CDR3 length: 13 residues. Germline V gene lookup returns CDR1 WSHSY and CDR2 SAAADI. The V end lost 0 bases, the J end lost 5 bases, and 5 bases lay between the germline ends.

The rearrangement uses TRBV6-6 and TRBJ1-1; tentative D call: TRBD1 (6 bases). This CDR3 is built from 14 residues. CDR1 MNHNY and CDR2 SVGAGI come from the germline V gene (reference sequence). V lost 5 bases, J lost 4 bases, and 14 bases lay in between. CDR3 sequence: CASSPRGRATEAFF. As DNA, the CDR3 is TGTGCCAGCAGTCCGAGGGGGAGGGCCACTGAAGCTTTCTTT.

The V and J genes are TRBV11-2 and TRBJ2-1; TRBD2 might be the D (5 bases). V shed 5 bases and J shed 4 bases, with 9 bases lying between them. Germline V gene data show CDR1 as SGHAT and CDR2 as FQNNGV. CDR3 length equals 13 residues. The CDR3 nucleotides read TGTGCCAGCAGCCGGACGGGGTACAATGAGCAGTTCTTC. Its protein product is CASSRTGYNEQFF.

The chain couples TRBV5-4 to TRBJ2-1; 8 nucleotides line up with TRBD2. This CDR3 region has 18 residues. Germline V gives CDR1 SGHNT, CDR2 YYREEE (reference sequence). J lost 9 bases, V lost 5 bases, and 22 bases had no gene match. The CDR3 DNA reads TGTGCCAGCAGTCTAGATCGAGCGGGAGTCCCCTTTAACGGTGAGCAGTTCTTC. This encodes CASSLDRAGVPFNGEQFF.

The gene calls are TRBV5-4 and TRBJ1-4; 7 bases fit TRBD1. This CDR3 is 15 amino acids long. The V gene end was trimmed by 3 bases and the J gene end by 8 bases; junction bases not matched to a gene: 10. Germline assignment: CDR1 SGHNT and CDR2 YYREEE (reference sequence). The CDR3 nucleotides are TGTGCCAGCAGCTCGTGGACAGGTTCTGGAGAAAAACTGTTTTTT. This encodes CASSSWTGSGEKLFF.

The chain joins TRBV5-6 to TRBJ1-2; D uncertain. This CDR3 is built from 13 residues. CDR1 and CDR2 from the germline V gene are SGHDT and YYEEEE. Trimming took off 1 base at V and 4 bases at J, with 8 bases between the two ends. The CDR3 bases are TGTGCCAGCAGCTTGTTCGGCGGCTATGGCTACACCTTC. This sequence encodes CASSLFGGYGYTF.

The chain has TRBV21-1 and TRBJ2-7; TRBD1, the table's D call, lacks a check against the DNA. TRBV21-1 is termed a pseudogene. The CDR3 covers 14 residues. CDR3 in DNA: TGTGCCAGCAGCAAAGTAGAACAGCCATGGGAGCAGTACTTC. It translates to CASSKVEQPWEQYF.

This chain links TRBV5-1 with TRBJ2-4, with 8 bases matching TRBD2. This CDR3 has 14 amino acids. The ends lost 4 bases at V and 11 bases at J; junction bases unmatched: 11. Germline loops: CDR1 SGHRS, CDR2 YFSETQ. The CDR3 DNA is TGCGCCAGCAGCCCCGGAACTAGCGGAGGGGTTCAGTACTTC. It yields the protein CASSPGTSGGVQYF. Looking up the rest from reference TRBV5-1 and TRBJ2-4 gives the full variable domain: KAGVTQTPRYLIKTRGQQVTLSCSPISGHRSVSWYQQTPGQGLQFLFEYFSETQRNKGNFPGRFSGRQFSNSRSEMNVSTLELGDSALYLCASSPGTSGGVQYFGAGTRLSVL.

The rearrangement links TRBV7-2 to TRBJ2-5; no clear D gene. TRBJ2-7 explains the end of the DNA better; the J call may be wrong. Germline CDR1 reads SGHTA; CDR2 reads FQGNSA. CDR3 length: 15 residues. CDR3 amino acids: CASGRWALPSYEQYF. In nucleotides, the CDR3 is TGTGCCAGCGGACGGTGGGCTCTCCCCTCCTACGAGCAGTACTTC.

This clone was counted many times. Additional DNA sequences in this sample encode the identical CDR3. V gene TRBV28 combines with J gene TRBJ2-7; D possibly corresponds to TRBD1 (6 bases). Germline V gene sequence: CDR1 MDHEN, CDR2 SYDVKM. The CDR3 contains 18 residues. The V and J ends lost 4 bases and 7 bases respectively, with 29 bases between them. The CDR3 DNA reads as TGTGCCAGCAGTTCCCTCGGTGGGGGCACTTATCTTGGGGGAGAGCAGTACTTC. Translating gives CASSSLGGGTYLGGEQYF.

J is TRBJ2-3 and V is TRBV11-3; 9 nucleotides align to TRBD2. Germline-derived CDR1 and CDR2 are SGHNT and YENEEA. Losses at the gene ends were 6 bases for V and 2 bases for J; bases not matched to a gene: 6. This CDR3 has 15 residues. Here the CDR3 reads CASSPTSGSTDTQYF. The CDR3 bases are TGTGCCAGCAGTCCGACTAGCGGCTCCACAGATACGCAGTATTTT.

V usage is TRBV5-4 and J usage is TRBJ2-1, with 7 bases aligning to TRBD2. The V and J ends lost 4 bases and 1 base, in that order; junction bases with no gene match: 8. Germline loops: CDR1 SGHNT, CDR2 YYREEE (reference sequence). The length of the CDR3 is 16 residues. The CDR3 is CASSIPTGGSYNEQFF. DNA for the CDR3: TGTGCCAGCAGCATCCCGACCGGGGGGTCCTACAATGAGCAGTTCTTC.

The chain combines TRBV5-1 with TRBJ2-1; D possibly corresponds to TRBD1 (6 bases). The V end was cut by 1 base, the J end by 3 bases, with 8 bases between. CDR1 is SGHRS, CDR2 YFSETQ, per germline. The CDR3 loop spans 14 amino acids. The CDR3 DNA is TGCGCCAGCAGCTTGATACAGGGCTACAATGAGCAGTTCTTC. Its protein product is CASSLIQGYNEQFF. Looking up the rest from reference TRBV5-1 and TRBJ2-1 gives the full variable domain: KAGVTQTPRYLIKTRGQQVTLSCSPISGHRSVSWYQQTPGQGLQFLFEYFSETQRNKGNFPGRFSGRQFSNSRSEMNVSTLELGDSALYLCASSLIQGYNEQFFGPGTRLTVL.

This chain links TRBV11-2 with TRBJ1-1; 7 bases fit TRBD1. The junction had 7 bases not matched to a gene; V was cut back by 2 bases and J by 7 bases. Per the germline V gene, CDR1 is SGHAT and CDR2 is FQNNGV. The CDR3 covers 14 residues. For the CDR3, the DNA is TGTGCCAGCAGCTTATCTGGGACAGTCTATGAAGCTTTCTTT. This sequence encodes CASSLSGTVYEAFF.

The gene calls are TRBV28 and TRBJ1-2, with D tentatively TRBD1 (6 bases). The V end lost 6 bases, the J end lost 8 bases, and 16 bases lay between the germline ends. This CDR3 is 13 amino acids long. CDR1 is MDHEN and CDR2 is SYDVKM in the germline V gene. In DNA, the CDR3 is TGTGCCAGCAGCCTTAGACAGGAATGGGGCTACACCTTC. Amino acid sequence: CASSLRQEWGYTF.

The rearrangement joins TRBV7-8 to TRBJ2-2; 13 bases match TRBD2. Per germline, CDR1 SGHVS and CDR2 FQNEAQ. With V trimmed by 5 bases and J by 0 bases, 6 bases remained unmatched. CDR3 size: 18 residues. CDR3 region: CASSRLAGGPSNTGELFF. CDR3 in DNA: TGTGCCAGCAGCCGACTAGCGGGAGGCCCCTCGAACACCGGGGAGCTGTTTTTT.

This chain links TRBV2 with TRBJ1-1, with TRBD1 matching 7 bases. V shed 7 bases and J 4 bases; nucleotides not matched to a gene: 12. The CDR3 sequence is 15 residues long. Germline V gene data show CDR1 as SNHLY and CDR2 as FYNNEI. The CDR3 coding sequence is TGTGCCAGCAATATCGAGACAGGGTCTTTCACTGAAGCTTTCTTT. It encodes CASNIETGSFTEAFF.

CDR3: CASSSPTSGRTDTQYF. The CDR3 DNA reads TGTGCCAGCAGCTCGCCTACTAGCGGTCGCACAGATACGCAGTATTTT. The genes are TRBV7-8 and TRBJ2-3; 8 nucleotides line up with TRBD2. The CDR3 has 16 amino acids. Germline V CDR1 and CDR2: SGHVS, FQNEAQ. With 4 bases clipped from V and 1 base from J, the junction kept 7 bases outside the gene matches.

The chain combines TRBV28 with TRBJ2-2; D remains unclear. Per the germline V gene, CDR1 is MDHEN and CDR2 is SYDVKM. Trimming shortened V by 5 bases and J by 6 bases, and 13 bases separated the two germline ends. The CDR3 length is 14 residues. DNA for the CDR3: TGTGCCAGCAGTATAAACGGTGGGGCCGGGGAGCTGTTTTTT. It is translated as CASSINGGAGELFF.

The V gene is TRBV28, the J gene TRBJ2-7; TRBD1 agrees at 7 bases. Germline V gene sequence: CDR1 MDHEN, CDR2 SYDVKM. V was clipped by 5 bases and J by 3 bases; unmatched bases: 10. This CDR3 contains 15 residues. CDR3 residues: CASSVAGGGDYEQYF. The CDR3 DNA reads TGTGCCAGCAGTGTCGCAGGGGGTGGGGACTACGAGCAGTACTTC.